This T cell receptor (beta chain) was retrieved from a study of shared clonotypes between healthy human individuals. Findings and limits, study-wide: Of the naive CD4 clonotypes, about 5% were shared across a handful of donors. Sampling involved blood alone; tissue repertoires likely differ. Naive subsets, compared against memory subsets, generally had larger estimated richness values.

With regard to this clone: Its antigen is unknown.

Germline loops: CDR1 SEHNR, CDR2 FQNEAQ (reference sequence). The CDR3 runs 14 residues. V lost 7 bases, J lost 4 bases, and 14 bases lay in between. Here immunoSEQ multiplex PCR was the method, and the copy in TCRdb shows in-frame clones only, minus some. This sample has millions of clones, with roughly 95% found just once. CD45RO-negative, CCR7-positively selected cells formed the naive CD8 fraction, excluding terminally differentiated effector memory CD45RA+ cells. The chain combines TRBV7-9 with TRBJ2-1, with D perhaps TRBD1 (6 bases). This receptor was obtained from a man aged 18-30 years in good health. Sequences were obtained from naive CD8+ T cells sorted from blood. CDR3 in amino acids: CASTSYRDYNEQFF. CDR3 coding DNA: TGTGCCAGCACCTCTTACAGGGATTACAATGAGCAGTTCTTC.